This section outlines one T cell receptor (beta chain) sequence together with its context. Its antigen is as yet unknown. The CDR3 totals 14 residues. Looked up from germline, CDR1 is MNHEY and CDR2 is SVGAGI. After removal of 2 bases from V and 2 bases from J, the junction contained 2 bases not matched to a gene. The PCR employed 60 Vbeta primers together with 13 Jbeta primers. Sequencing was performed with immunoSEQ multiplex PCR; in TCRdb, only in-frame clones are kept and a portion is missing. Of 160,000 or so clones listed, roughly 78% are singletons. The data are from a study of cytomegalovirus exposure and HLA in healthy donors. The overall study: Falling in the Caucasian-associated ancestry cluster were 81% of about 400 genotyped donors. General observations from the study: Rarity marked most TCR sequences, yet some public TCRs occurred in many donors.

This clonotype was sampled from a woman aged 40 to 55 in good health and CMV-seronegative. The chain recombines TRBV6-5 with TRBJ1-1, with 7 bases lining up with TRBD1. Sequenced material: PBMCs. CDR3: CASSYQGGNTEAFF. DNA for the CDR3: TGTGCCAGCAGTTACCAGGGGGGAAACACTGAAGCTTTCTTT.